This T cell receptor (beta chain) comes out of a study of T cell changes during pregnancy in multiple sclerosis. TCRdb's copy holds only in-frame clones and misses some; the assay was immunoSEQ multiplex PCR. The sample shows about 110,000 clones, 75% to 95% of them seen only once. There are 13 residues in the CDR3. Germline V lookup: CDR1 MDHEN, CDR2 SYDVKM. The V end lost 6 bases, the J end lost 0 bases, and 8 bases lay between the germline ends. V and J are TRBV28 and TRBJ1-1, with D unclear. The source material was peripheral blood, sampled before pregnancy. The sequence derives from a female donor with multiple sclerosis, enrolled in a pregnancy study. CDR3 in DNA: TGTGCCAGCAGACTTAAAATGAACACTGAAGCTTTCTTT. Translation: CASRLKMNTEAFF.